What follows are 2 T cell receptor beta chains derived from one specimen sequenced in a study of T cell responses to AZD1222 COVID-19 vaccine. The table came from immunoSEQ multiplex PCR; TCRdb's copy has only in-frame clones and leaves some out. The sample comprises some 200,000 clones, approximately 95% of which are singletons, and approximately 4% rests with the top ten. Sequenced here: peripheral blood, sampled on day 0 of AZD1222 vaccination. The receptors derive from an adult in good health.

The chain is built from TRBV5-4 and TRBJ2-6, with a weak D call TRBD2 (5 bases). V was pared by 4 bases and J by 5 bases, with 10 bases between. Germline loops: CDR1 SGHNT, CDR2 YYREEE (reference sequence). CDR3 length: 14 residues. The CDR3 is CASSTPGWANVLTF. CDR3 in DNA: TGTGCCAGCAGCACGCCGGGGTGGGCCAACGTCCTGACTTTC.

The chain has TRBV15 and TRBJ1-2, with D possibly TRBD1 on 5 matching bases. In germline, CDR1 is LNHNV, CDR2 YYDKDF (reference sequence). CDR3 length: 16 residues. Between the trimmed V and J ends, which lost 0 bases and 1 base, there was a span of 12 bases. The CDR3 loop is CATSRDHGAVNYGYTF. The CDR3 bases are TGTGCCACCAGCAGAGACCATGGGGCGGTTAACTATGGCTACACCTTC.